This is a list of T cell receptor beta chains from one sample in a study of response to subunit inactivated influenza vaccine. One entry per CDR3 protein, called by TCRdb with MiXCR from the RT-PCR reads. The data show about 570,000 distinct CDR3 sequences, roughly 10% seen once. This sample also belongs to another study, concerning T cells expressing NK-cell markers.

Here the sequenced sample was PBMCs from blood, taken on the day of vaccination. Receptors were obtained from a man in his fifties who received an inactivated influenza vaccine. Each CDR3 is given with its conserved first and last residue. The order of the fields is clone size, D gene, J gene, V gene, CDR3 protein, CDR3 DNA. D genes are given only for firm matches. Where a row states a size, it is once, few, many or the class of an expanded clone; other rows omit it.

clone size: few; D gene: TRBD2; J gene: TRBJ2-2; V gene: TRBV12-3/TRBV12-4; CDR3 protein: CASTLKSGAGELFF; CDR3 DNA: TGTGCCAGCACCTTGAAAAGCGGGGCCGGGGAGCTGTTTTTT
clone size: few; D gene: .; J gene: TRBJ2-1; V gene: TRBV12-3/TRBV12-4; CDR3 protein: CASSLRDPGTGNEQFF; CDR3 DNA: TGTGCCAGCAGTTTACGGGACCCTGGGACGGGGAATGAGCAGTTCTTC
clone size: .; D gene: .; J gene: TRBJ2-1; V gene: TRBV5-5; CDR3 protein: CASSLRPGYALLYNEQFF; CDR3 DNA: TGTGCCAGCAGCTTGAGGCCGGGATACGCCCTCCTATACAATGAGCAGTTCTTC
clone size: few; D gene: TRBD1; J gene: TRBJ2-3; V gene: TRBV12-3/TRBV12-4; CDR3 protein: CASRKRTGGADTQYF; CDR3 DNA: TGTGCCAGCAGGAAAAGGACAGGGGGCGCAGATACGCAGTATTTT
clone size: .; D gene: .; J gene: TRBJ1-1; V gene: TRBV5-1; CDR3 protein: CASSLQQGPRSEAFF; CDR3 DNA: TGCGCCAGCAGCTTGCAGCAGGGCCCGAGGTCTGAAGCTTTCTTT
clone size: .; D gene: .; J gene: TRBJ2-3; V gene: TRBV20-1; CDR3 protein: CSARTRSTDTQYF; CDR3 DNA: TGCAGTGCTAGGACTAGAAGCACAGATACGCAGTATTTT
clone size: .; D gene: TRBD1; J gene: TRBJ2-2; V gene: TRBV12-3/TRBV12-4; CDR3 protein: CASSIRGRLTGELFF; CDR3 DNA: TGTGCCAGCAGCATTAGGGGGCGCCTCACCGGGGAGCTGTTTTTT
clone size: .; D gene: TRBD2; J gene: TRBJ2-6; V gene: TRBV3-1; CDR3 protein: CASRLLAGGSGANVLTF; CDR3 DNA: TGTGCCAGCAGGCTTCTAGCGGGAGGTTCTGGGGCCAACGTCCTGACTTTC
clone size: few; D gene: TRBD1; J gene: TRBJ1-1; V gene: TRBV4-1; CDR3 protein: CASSRDRGGRTEAFF; CDR3 DNA: TGCGCCAGCAGCCGGGACAGGGGTGGGCGCACTGAAGCTTTCTTT
clone size: few; D gene: .; J gene: TRBJ1-1; V gene: TRBV18; CDR3 protein: CASSPGAVANTEAFF; CDR3 DNA: TGTGCCAGCTCACCCGGGGCAGTAGCGAACACTGAAGCTTTCTTT
clone size: .; D gene: .; J gene: TRBJ2-1; V gene: TRBV15; CDR3 protein: CATSSDFRTYNSYNEQFF; CDR3 DNA: TGTGCCACCAGCAGCGATTTTAGGACTTATAACTCCTACAATGAGCAGTTCTTC
clone size: .; D gene: .; J gene: TRBJ1-2; V gene: TRBV5-1; CDR3 protein: CASSLAGRAQDGYTF; CDR3 DNA: TGCGCCAGCAGCTTGGCCGGAAGGGCCCAAGATGGCTACACCTTC
clone size: many; D gene: TRBD1; J gene: TRBJ2-2; V gene: TRBV28; CDR3 protein: CASSPGTASNTGELFF; CDR3 DNA: TGTGCCAGCAGCCCCGGGACAGCGTCGAACACCGGGGAGCTGTTTTTT
clone size: many; D gene: TRBD1; J gene: TRBJ2-5; V gene: TRBV5-1; CDR3 protein: CASSPGTGQETQYF; CDR3 DNA: TGCGCCAGCAGCCCGGGGACAGGACAAGAGACCCAGTACTTC
clone size: many; D gene: TRBD1; J gene: TRBJ2-7; V gene: TRBV3-1; CDR3 protein: CASSHTGQGNNEQYF; CDR3 DNA: TGTGCCAGCAGCCATACAGGACAGGGGAACAACGAGCAGTACTTC
clone size: many; D gene: TRBD1; J gene: TRBJ2-7; V gene: TRBV5-1; CDR3 protein: CASSRETGASLTYEQYF; CDR3 DNA: TGCGCCAGCAGCAGGGAGACAGGGGCTTCCCTTACCTACGAGCAGTACTTC
clone size: .; D gene: TRBD2; J gene: TRBJ2-3; V gene: TRBV7-2; CDR3 protein: CASSSPRGGRTDTQYF; CDR3 DNA: TGTGCCAGCAGCTCGCCGCGGGGGGGCCGCACAGATACGCAGTATTTT
clone size: .; D gene: .; J gene: TRBJ1-2; V gene: TRBV7-2; CDR3 protein: CASSPHKDLYGYTF; CDR3 DNA: TGTGCCAGCAGCCCACATAAGGACCTCTATGGCTACACCTTC
clone size: few; D gene: .; J gene: TRBJ1-4; V gene: TRBV12-3/TRBV12-4; CDR3 protein: CASSPSAGGGNEKLFF; CDR3 DNA: TGTGCCAGCAGTCCCTCCGCGGGCGGGGGTAATGAAAAACTGTTTTTT